The rows below give T cell receptor beta chains drawn from one sample of a study of glioma-infiltrating T cells. TCRdb re-derived calls from the multiplex PCR reads in MiXCR, one entry per CDR3 protein. Of tens of thousands of distinct CDR3 sequences in the sample, about 23% are singletons; the top ten hold more than 6.5%. Sequencing used glioma tissue, nonneoplastic brain tissue, or PBMCs (not recorded which). The receptors shown here come from a human donor with low-grade glioma or glioblastoma, undergoing nonglioma brain surgery, or in good health (not recorded which). Both conserved end residues are part of each CDR3. The D gene is left open where the match is weak. Expanded clones are given a class, and other clones once, few, many or no size at all.

16,TRBD1,TRBJ2-6,NA,TRBV6-1,TGTGCCAGCAAACCCGGGACAGGGTCTGGGGCCAACGTCCTGACTTTC,CASKPGTGSGANVLTF
13,NA,TRBJ2-3,NA,TRBV2,TGTGCCAGCAGTGTTCAGGGGACAGATACGCAGTATTTT,CASSVQGTDTQYF
16,NA,TRBJ2-3,few,TRBV12-3/TRBV12-4,TGTGCCAGCAGTACGGAGGGCAGGGGGTTGACAGATACGCAGTATTTT,CASSTEGRGLTDTQYF
13,TRBD1,TRBJ2-1,many,TRBV27,TGTGCCAGCAGGCGGCAACAGGGGTATGAGCAGTTCTTC,CASRRQQGYEQFF
14,TRBD2,TRBJ2-2,NA,TRBV2,TGTGCCAGCATCCGGGGGGTGTCGGTCGGGGAGCTGTTTTTT,CASIRGVSVGELFF
18,NA,TRBJ1-6,few,TRBV5-4,TGTGCCAGCAGCTTGGGAGGTTATCGGAGCTCCTATAATTCACCCCTCCACTTT,CASSLGGYRSSYNSPLHF
11,NA,TRBJ2-7,many,TRBV20-1,TGCAGTGCTAGGGGACCCTACGAGCAGTACTTC,CSARGPYEQYF
14,NA,TRBJ1-5,many,TRBV5-4,TGTGCCAGCAGCTCGCCAGATAGCAATCAGCCCCAGCATTTT,CASSSPDSNQPQHF
15,NA,TRBJ2-6,few,TRBV2,TGTGCCAGCAGTGTGGGGGTATCAGGGGCCAACGTCCTGACTTTC,CASSVGVSGANVLTF
17,TRBD1,TRBJ1-5,many,TRBV2,TGTGCCAGCAGGGGACAGGGAGGTAGATTTGGCAATCAGCCCCAGCATTTT,CASRGQGGRFGNQPQHF
14,NA,TRBJ2-5,NA,TRBV20-1,TGCAGTGCCCAAACAGGGGGGGTTTTAGAGACCCAGTACTTC,CSAQTGGVLETQYF
14,TRBD1,TRBJ2-7,many,TRBV6-1,TGTGCCAGCAGCGAGGACAGGGGAAGATACGAGCAGTACTTC,CASSEDRGRYEQYF